Presented here are 24 T cell receptor beta chains from one specimen sequenced in a study of blood T cells in healthy people across ages (dated by TCRdb to between 2014 and 2016). Receptor amplification or capture employed 5' RACE. This sample was sequenced with an Illumina HiSeq 2500. The second PCR ran for about 6 to 11 cycles and used a J-beta primer mix along with a sample-barcoded 5' primer. TCRdb trimmed public reads at Q25 via fastp, called clones via MiXCR and kept in-frame beta chains. All rows with the same CDR3 protein become a single entry with the most common DNA and genes. In all, the sample holds more than 750,000 distinct CDR3 sequences, and 29% of those were seen once. The ten largest clones take up roughly 10% of the sample. In addition, the sample was reused for a study of T cells of mothers and their children.

Sequenced material: blood. The receptor set was obtained from a woman aged 40-49 years in good health.

This clonotype was counted only a few times. A read error is possible here, since a much larger clone lies one base away. The chain uses TRBV15 and TRBJ1-2; a possible D gene is TRBD1 (5 bases). Per the germline V gene, CDR1 is LNHNV and CDR2 is YYDKDF (reference sequence). This CDR3 has 14 amino acids. V gave up 5 bases and J gave up 3 bases, with 13 bases separating them. The CDR3 nucleotides are TGTGCCACCAGCCGTCCCGGGGCAGACTATGGCTACACCTTC. Protein: CATSRPGADYGYTF.

V gene TRBV9 combines with J gene TRBJ2-1; tentative D call: TRBD1 (6 bases). The germline V and J ends were trimmed by 1 base and 5 bases, with 10 bases remaining between them. CDR3 length: 14 amino acids. Per the germline V gene, CDR1 is SGDLS and CDR2 is YYNGEE. The CDR3 nucleotides are TGTGCCAGCAGCGTAAACAGGGCCGACAATGAGCAGTTCTTC. Protein product: CASSVNRADNEQFF. The whole variable domain, filled in from reference TRBV9 and TRBJ2-1, reads DSGVTQTPKHLITATGQRVTLRCSPRSGDLSVYWYQQSLDQGLQFLIQYYNGEERAKGNILERFSAQQFPDLHSELNLSSLELGDSALYFCASSVNRADNEQFFGPGTRLTVL.

This clonotype was recorded many times. The chain is built from TRBV29-1 and TRBJ2-7, with 7 bases identical to TRBD2. The CDR3 length is 13 residues. Germline V gene lookup returns CDR1 SQVTM and CDR2 ANQGSEA. Trimming took 5 bases from V and 4 from J; bases not matched to a gene: 8. The CDR3 DNA follows: TGCAGCGTTATTAGGCAGGGAGGGTACGAGCAGTACTTC. Translation: CSVIRQGGYEQYF.

In the case of this clonotype: A much larger clonotype is one base distant, so this may be a read error. The chain recombines TRBV11-1 with TRBJ2-1, with D perhaps matching TRBD2 (6 bases). From germline, CDR1 is SGHAT and CDR2 FQDESV (reference sequence). This CDR3 spans 14 amino acids. Trimming removed 4 bases at V and 9 bases at J, with 16 bases between. The CDR3 DNA follows: TGTGCCAGCAGCTGGCAGGGACTTTTTTCTGAGCAGTTCTTC. Protein sequence: CASSWQGLFSEQFF.

This clonotype was picked up a small number of times. The V call is TRBV18, the J call TRBJ2-1; tentative D call: TRBD1 (6 bases). The CDR3 totals 14 residues. Looked up from germline, CDR1 is KGHSH and CDR2 is LQKENI. V shed 7 bases and J shed 12 bases, with 22 bases lying between them. The CDR3: CASFQGPSDLRQFF. For the CDR3, the DNA is TGTGCCAGCTTTCAGGGGCCCTCCGACCTTAGGCAGTTCTTC.

The chain recombines TRBV3-1 with TRBJ1-5; D call uncertain. Per germline, CDR1 LGHDT and CDR2 YNNKEL (reference sequence). The length of the CDR3 is 15 residues. Trimming stripped 3 bases from V and 2 bases from J, with 11 bases between. CDR3: CASSHNPGGNQPQHF. In DNA form, the CDR3 reads TGTGCCAGCAGCCATAATCCTGGGGGCAATCAGCCCCAGCATTTT.

This clonotype was detected many times. V gene TRBV6-5 combines with J gene TRBJ1-5, with no clear D. The germline V gene encodes CDR1 MNHEY and CDR2 SVGAGI. Deletions cut 6 bases from V and 0 bases from J, with 12 bases between. This CDR3 contains 15 residues. Here the CDR3 reads CASSLGLYSNQPQHF. The CDR3 DNA follows: TGTGCCAGCAGCCTCGGCCTGTATAGCAATCAGCCCCAGCATTTT.

This clonotype showed up many times. The chain recombines TRBV3-1 with TRBJ2-5; 13 nucleotides align to TRBD2. CDR3 length: 16 residues. V shed 4 bases, J shed 5 bases, and the junction held 7 bases outside the gene matches. Looked up from germline, CDR1 is LGHDT and CDR2 is YNNKEL (reference sequence). CDR3 region: CASSPPGTSGAETQYF. The CDR3 nucleotides read TGTGCCAGCAGCCCCCCCGGGACTAGCGGGGCGGAGACCCAGTACTTC.

This clonotype was seen more than once but under ten times. The chain has TRBV9 and TRBJ1-6; D is possibly TRBD1 (6 bases). There are 14 residues in the CDR3. Germline CDR1 reads SGDLS; CDR2 reads YYNGEE. The CDR3 DNA reads as TGTGCATCCGGGGGGCGAACCTATAATTCACCCCTCCACTTT. It is translated as CASGGRTYNSPLHF.

The chain employs TRBV12-3 or TRBV12-4 and TRBJ2-3; D unresolved. The V end lost 1 base, the J end lost 12 bases, and 20 bases lay between the germline ends. CDR3 length equals 15 residues. This CDR3 reads CASSLDIGSAPFQYF. The CDR3 DNA follows: TGTGCCAGCAGTTTAGACATAGGGTCAGCTCCTTTTCAGTATTTT.

This sequence joins TRBV5-1 and TRBJ2-5; 9 bases are a match to TRBD1. The last part of the DNA fits TRBJ2-7 better; the J call may be wrong. There are 15 residues in the CDR3. Germline CDR1 reads SGHRS; CDR2 reads YFSETQ. CDR3 coding DNA: TGCGCCAGCAGCGTTACCGGGACAGGGCTTAACGAGCAGTACTTC. Translation gives CASSVTGTGLNEQYF.

The genes are TRBV12-3 or TRBV12-4 and TRBJ1-2; D uncertain. V gave up 7 bases and J gave up 4 bases, with 19 bases separating them. There are 15 residues in the CDR3. CDR3 in DNA: TGTGCCAGCAACGAAGGTGGTAGGATATCCTATGGCTACACCTTC. Its protein is CASNEGGRISYGYTF.

This clonotype was counted at least ten times. This chain links TRBV20-1 with TRBJ2-7; D is possibly TRBD2 (6 bases). Germline V gives CDR1 DFQATT, CDR2 SNEGSKA (reference sequence). The CDR3 extends over 14 amino acids. V lost 5 bases, J lost 6 bases, and 20 bases lay in between. CDR3 sequence: CSAHGKVAVGEQYF. CDR3 sequence (DNA): TGCAGTGCTCATGGGAAGGTAGCGGTAGGCGAGCAGTACTTC.

The sample holds a few counts of this clonotype. This chain joins TRBV20-1 and TRBJ2-3; TRBD1 agrees at 10 bases. With 6 bases clipped from V and 5 bases from J, the junction kept 5 bases outside the gene matches. The V gene's germline CDR1 is DFQATT and CDR2 SNEGSKA (reference sequence). This CDR3 is built from 13 residues. The DNA of the CDR3 is TGCAGTGCCCTCCGGGACAGGGGAGATACGCAGTATTTT. This sequence encodes CSALRDRGDTQYF.

V usage is TRBV20-1 and J usage is TRBJ2-3; 7 nucleotides match TRBD2. V shed 5 bases, J shed 9 bases, and the junction held 2 bases outside the gene matches. This CDR3 comprises 10 residues. Germline CDR1 and CDR2: DFQATT and SNEGSKA (reference sequence). For the CDR3, the DNA is TGCAGTGCTGTCGGGGGGACGCAGTATTTT. This encodes CSAVGGTQYF.

The count of this clonotype is one. A much larger clone lies one base from this, so it may be a read error. The genes are TRBV7-9 and TRBJ1-2, with a weak D call TRBD1 (6 bases). This CDR3 region has 13 residues. In germline, CDR1 is SEHNR, CDR2 FQNEAQ (reference sequence). The CDR3, as DNA: TGTGCCAGCAGCTTAGACAGGGTCGGTGGCTACATCTTC. This codes for CASSLDRVGGYIF.

J is TRBJ1-2 and V is TRBV6-1; D is perhaps TRBD1 (5 bases). The CDR3 has 14 residues. Trimming removed 5 bases at V and 8 bases at J, with 18 bases between. Germline V CDR1 and CDR2: MNHNS, SASEGT. CDR3 in DNA: TGTGCCAGCAGTTCCATGGGGCTCCAGAAAGGCTACACCTTC. Residues: CASSSMGLQKGYTF.

This chain joins TRBV6-5 and TRBJ2-7, with 7 bases matching TRBD2. The CDR3 totals 15 residues. Germline values: CDR1 MNHEY, CDR2 SVGAGI. V dropped 0 bases and J dropped 0; count of bases not matched to a gene: 2. The CDR3 nucleotides are TGTGCCAGCAGTTACTCGTGGGGGGGCTCCTACGAGCAGTACTTC. The encoded protein is CASSYSWGGSYEQYF.

The chain uses TRBV5-1 and TRBJ2-3; D might be TRBD1 (5 bases). The CDR3 runs 16 residues. The V gene's germline CDR1 is SGHRS and CDR2 YFSETQ. V lost 5 bases and J 0 bases, leaving 16 bases between the germline ends. The CDR3 region has the DNA TGCGCCAGCAGTTTAGACCGGGCAGGGAGCACAGATACGCAGTATTTT. Its translation: CASSLDRAGSTDTQYF.

The chain carries TRBV4-3 and TRBJ1-1; no clear D gene. Germline CDR1 is LGHNA and CDR2 is YSLEER. This CDR3 is 16 amino acids long. With 1 base removed from V and 1 base from J, the gap between germline ends came to 13 bases. The CDR3 here is CASSQALAGANTEAFF. CDR3 nucleotide sequence: TGCGCCAGCAGCCAAGCCCTGGCAGGAGCGAACACTGAAGCTTTCTTT.

This clonotype was detected ten times or more. The V and J genes are TRBV4-1 and TRBJ2-7; TRBD1 might be the D (6 bases). Trimming pared 3 bases from V and 5 bases from J, leaving 17 bases between. The CDR3 consists of 15 residues. CDR1 is MGHRA, CDR2 YSYEKL, per germline. The CDR3 DNA reads TGCGCCAGCAGCCATCAAAGACAGGAGTGGGACGAGCAGTACTTC. Translation gives CASSHQRQEWDEQYF.

This clonotype was observed a few times. This chain connects TRBV7-3 to TRBJ2-6; 7 bases match TRBD1. Looked up from germline, CDR1 is SGHTA and CDR2 is FQGTGA. The CDR3 has 18 amino acids. After removal of 5 bases from V and 0 bases from J, the junction contained 10 bases not matched to a gene. CDR3 amino acids: CASSHRQGTRSGANVLTF. Here the CDR3 DNA reads TGTGCCAGCAGCCATAGACAGGGAACTCGCTCTGGGGCCAACGTCCTGACTTTC. The full variable domain, its missing parts supplied by reference TRBV7-3 and TRBJ2-6, is GAGVSQTPSNKVTEKGKYVELRCDPISGHTALYWYRQSLGQGPEFLIYFQGTGAADDSGLPNDRFFAVRPEGSVSTLKIQRTERGDSAVYLCASSHRQGTRSGANVLTFGAGSRLTVL.

To note about this clonotype: A much larger clone lies one base from this, so it may be a read error. The J gene is TRBJ1-2, the V gene TRBV4-3, with D uncertain. Germline V gene data show CDR1 as LGHNA and CDR2 as YSLEER. V dropped 2 bases and J dropped 2 bases, with 6 bases sitting between them. This CDR3 comprises 13 residues. The CDR3 loop is CASSQPGNYGYTF. The CDR3 DNA is TGCGCCAGCAGCCAACCGGGGAACTATGGCTACACCTTC.

CDR3 protein: CASSDRRGGGGYTF. As DNA, the CDR3 is TGTGCCAGCAGTGATCGCAGGGGGGGCGGGGGCTACACCTTC. The rearrangement links TRBV12-3 or TRBV12-4 to TRBJ1-2; 7 bases are a match to TRBD1. The CDR3 length is 14 residues. V was clipped by 5 bases and J by 8 bases; unmatched bases: 11.